This T cell receptor (beta chain) was retrieved from a study of T cell repertoires in aging, cancer and after chemotherapy. Findings and limits, study-wide: Healthy donors lost TCR diversity with age mainly through richness, cancer patients through richness and evenness.

A mixed TRB-A/B primer pool amplified rearranged TRB by multiplex touch-down PCR. MiXCR, run by TCRdb on the multiplex PCR reads, gives a single entry per CDR3 protein. The sample comprises some 2,900 distinct CDR3 sequences, roughly 50% of which are singletons, and 6.5% to 9% rests with the top ten. Trimming stripped 3 bases from V and 1 base from J, with 11 bases between. This CDR3 has 15 amino acids. Germline CDR1 and CDR2: LNHNV and YYDKDF (reference sequence). A remark on this clonotype: Its antigen remains unknown.

Peripheral blood genomic DNA, not sorted cells or RNA, was the template. V is TRBV15 and J is TRBJ2-3; D is ambiguous. The sequencing sample was made of blood. This TCR came from a human donor with a blood cancer. This CDR3 is CATSSSRGRTDTQYF. CDR3 sequence (DNA): TGTGCCACCAGCAGTTCTAGAGGTCGCACAGATACGCAGTATTTT. Supplemented by reference TRBV15 and TRBJ2-3, the full variable domain reads DAMVIQNPRYQVTQFGKPVTLSCSQTLNHNVMYWYQQKSSQAPKLLFHYYDKDFNNEADTPDNFQSRRPNTSFCFLDIRSPGLGDTAMYLCATSSSRGRTDTQYFGPGTRLTVL.